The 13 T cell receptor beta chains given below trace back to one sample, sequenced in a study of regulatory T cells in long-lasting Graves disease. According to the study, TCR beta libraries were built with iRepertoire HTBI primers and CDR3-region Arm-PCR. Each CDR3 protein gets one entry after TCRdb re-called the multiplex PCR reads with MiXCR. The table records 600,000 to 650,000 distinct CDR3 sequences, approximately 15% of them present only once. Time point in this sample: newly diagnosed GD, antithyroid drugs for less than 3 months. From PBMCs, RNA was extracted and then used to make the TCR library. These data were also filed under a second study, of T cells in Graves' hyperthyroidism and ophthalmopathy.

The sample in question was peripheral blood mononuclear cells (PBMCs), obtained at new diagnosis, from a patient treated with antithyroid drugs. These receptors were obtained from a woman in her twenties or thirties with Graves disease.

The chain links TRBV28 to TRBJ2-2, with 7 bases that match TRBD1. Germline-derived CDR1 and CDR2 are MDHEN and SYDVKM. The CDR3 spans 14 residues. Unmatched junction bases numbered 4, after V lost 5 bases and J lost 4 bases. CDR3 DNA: TGTGCCAGCAGTCCAGACAGGGCCACCGGGGAGCTGTTTTTT. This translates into CASSPDRATGELFF.

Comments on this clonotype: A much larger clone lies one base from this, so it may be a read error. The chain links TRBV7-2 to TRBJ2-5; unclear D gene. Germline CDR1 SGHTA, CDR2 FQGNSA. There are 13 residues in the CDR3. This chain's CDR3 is CASSYGVQDTQYF. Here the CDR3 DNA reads TGTGCCAGCAGCTACGGAGTTCAAGATACCCAGTACTTC.

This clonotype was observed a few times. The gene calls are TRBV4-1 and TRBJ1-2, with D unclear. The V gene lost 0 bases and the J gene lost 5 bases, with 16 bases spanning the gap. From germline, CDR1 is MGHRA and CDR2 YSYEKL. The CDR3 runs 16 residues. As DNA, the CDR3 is TGCGCCAGCAGCCAAGATAGTGGAGGGCCGGGGTATGGCTACACCTTC. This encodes CASSQDSGGPGYGYTF.

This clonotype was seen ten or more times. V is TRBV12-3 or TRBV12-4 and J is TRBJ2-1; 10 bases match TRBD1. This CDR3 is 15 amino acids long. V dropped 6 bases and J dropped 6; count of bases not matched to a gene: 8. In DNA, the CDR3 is TGTGCCAGCAGGGGGGGGACAGGGGTGGCCAATGAGCAGTTCTTC. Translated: CASRGGTGVANEQFF.

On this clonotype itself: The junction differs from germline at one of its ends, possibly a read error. DNA for the CDR3: TGTGCCAGCCGTCAACCACCAACAGATCCGCAGTATTTT. Amino acids: CASRQPPTDPQYF. The J gene is TRBJ2-3, the V gene TRBV5-5, with D hard to call. This CDR3 is built from 13 residues. Germline V CDR1 and CDR2: SGHKS, YYEKEE (reference sequence).

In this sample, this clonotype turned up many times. The CDR3 nucleotides are TGTGCCAGCAGACAGAGCTCTGGAAACACCATATATTTT. This sequence encodes CASRQSSGNTIYF. This chain joins TRBV2 and TRBJ1-3; D is unclear. The CDR3 has 13 residues. V lost 6 bases and J 0 bases, leaving 6 bases between the germline ends. Germline V gives CDR1 SNHLY, CDR2 FYNNEI.

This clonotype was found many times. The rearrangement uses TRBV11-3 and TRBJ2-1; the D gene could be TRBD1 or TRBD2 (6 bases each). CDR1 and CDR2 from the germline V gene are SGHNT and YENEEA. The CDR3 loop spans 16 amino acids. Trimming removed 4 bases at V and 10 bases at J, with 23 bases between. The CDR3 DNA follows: TGTGCCAGCAGCTCCCAAGGGGGGCGCGCGGATTCAGAGCAGTTCTTC. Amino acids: CASSSQGGRADSEQFF.

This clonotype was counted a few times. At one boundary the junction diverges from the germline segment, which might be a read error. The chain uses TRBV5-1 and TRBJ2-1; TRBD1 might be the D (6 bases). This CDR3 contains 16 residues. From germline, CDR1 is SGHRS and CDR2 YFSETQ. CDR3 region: CASSLDRGGLYNEQSF. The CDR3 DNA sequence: TGCGCCAGCAGCTTGGATCGTGGGGGCCTGTACAATGAGCAGTCCTTC.

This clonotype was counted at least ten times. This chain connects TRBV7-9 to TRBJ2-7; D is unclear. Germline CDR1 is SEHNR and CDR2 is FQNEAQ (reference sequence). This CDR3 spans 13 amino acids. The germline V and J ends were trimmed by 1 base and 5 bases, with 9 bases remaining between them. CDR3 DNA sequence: TGTGCCAGCAGCTTAGGGTCCTTGGACGAGCAGTACTTC. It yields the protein CASSLGSLDEQYF.

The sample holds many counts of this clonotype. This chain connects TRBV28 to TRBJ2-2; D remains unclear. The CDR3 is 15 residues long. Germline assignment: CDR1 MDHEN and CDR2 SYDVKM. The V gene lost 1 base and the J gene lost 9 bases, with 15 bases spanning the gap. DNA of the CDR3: TGTGCCAGCAGTTTATTAACAGAGGTGGCCCGGGAGCTGTTTTTT. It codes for CASSLLTEVARELFF.

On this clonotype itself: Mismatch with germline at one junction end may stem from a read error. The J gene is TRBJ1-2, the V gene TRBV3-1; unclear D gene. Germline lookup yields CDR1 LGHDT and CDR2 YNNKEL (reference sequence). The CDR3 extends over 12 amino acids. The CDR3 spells CASSQRNFGYTF. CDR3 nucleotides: TGTGCCAGCAGCCAGAGGAACTTTGGCTACACCTTC.

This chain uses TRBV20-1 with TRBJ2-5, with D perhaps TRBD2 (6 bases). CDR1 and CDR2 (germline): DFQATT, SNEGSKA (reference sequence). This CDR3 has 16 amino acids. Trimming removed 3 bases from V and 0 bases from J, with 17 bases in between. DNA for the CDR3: TGCAGTGCTAGGAGATCGGTAGCGGTGAACCAAGAGACCCAGTACTTC. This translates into CSARRSVAVNQETQYF.

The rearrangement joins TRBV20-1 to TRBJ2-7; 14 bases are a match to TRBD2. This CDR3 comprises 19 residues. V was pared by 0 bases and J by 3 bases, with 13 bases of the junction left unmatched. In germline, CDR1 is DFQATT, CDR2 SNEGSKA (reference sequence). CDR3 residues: CSARDMPISGTSGSYEQYF. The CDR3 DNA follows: TGCAGTGCTAGAGATATGCCGATAAGCGGGACTAGCGGGAGCTACGAGCAGTACTTC.